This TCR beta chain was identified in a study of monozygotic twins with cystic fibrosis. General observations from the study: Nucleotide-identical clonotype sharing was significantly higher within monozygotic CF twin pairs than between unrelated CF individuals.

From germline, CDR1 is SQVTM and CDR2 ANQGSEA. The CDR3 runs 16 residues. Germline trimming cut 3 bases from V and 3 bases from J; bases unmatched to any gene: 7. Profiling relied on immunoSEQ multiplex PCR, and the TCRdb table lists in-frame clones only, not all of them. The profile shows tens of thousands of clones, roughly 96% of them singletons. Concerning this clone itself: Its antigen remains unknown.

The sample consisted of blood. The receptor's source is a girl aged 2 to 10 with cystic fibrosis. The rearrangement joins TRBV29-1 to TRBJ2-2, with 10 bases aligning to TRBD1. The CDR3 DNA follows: TGCAGCGTTGAGCTGACAGGGGGCTTGGACACCGGGGAGCTGTTTTTT. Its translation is CSVELTGGLDTGELFF.